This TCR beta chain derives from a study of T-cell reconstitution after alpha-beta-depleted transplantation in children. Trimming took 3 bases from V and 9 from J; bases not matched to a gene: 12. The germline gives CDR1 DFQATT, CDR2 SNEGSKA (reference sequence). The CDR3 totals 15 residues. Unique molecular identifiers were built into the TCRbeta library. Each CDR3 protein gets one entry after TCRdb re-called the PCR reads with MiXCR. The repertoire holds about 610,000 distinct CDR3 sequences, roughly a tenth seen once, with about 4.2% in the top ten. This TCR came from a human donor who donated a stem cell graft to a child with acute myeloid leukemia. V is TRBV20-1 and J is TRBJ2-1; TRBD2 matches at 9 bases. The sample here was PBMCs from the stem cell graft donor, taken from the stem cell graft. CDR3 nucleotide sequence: TGCAGTGCTAGGCCCCTTAGCGGGAGTCTTGGTGAGCAGTTCTTC. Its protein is CSARPLSGSLGEQFF.